Sequencing of this T cell receptor (beta chain) was carried out in a study of spatial heterogeneity in lung cancer. The sample's time point: sample taken at primary tumor resection. Frozen PBMC, nontumor lung or tumor provided whole RNA, which was sequenced unsorted. This clonotype appeared many times. TCRdb fed the 5' RACE reads into MiXCR, producing one record per CDR3 protein. The sample comprises roughly 40,000 distinct CDR3 sequences, 6.5% to 8% of which are singletons, and around 42% rests with the top ten. The CDR3 sequence is 13 residues long. In germline, CDR1 is SNHLY, CDR2 FYNNEI. The V end was cut by 4 bases, the J end by 8 bases, with 11 bases between.

The sequencing here drew on PBMCs, taken at surgery. V gene TRBV2 combines with J gene TRBJ1-4; TRBD1 is a possible D gene (5 bases). This TCR was recovered from a female donor with early-stage non-small cell lung cancer. CDR3 nucleotide sequence: TGTGCCAGCAGTGGGGGACCACAGGAAAAACTGTTTTTT. Amino acids: CASSGGPQEKLFF.